The 9 T cell receptor beta chains given below trace back to one sample, sequenced in a study of T cells after yellow fever vaccination. TCRdb re-derived calls from the 5' RACE reads in MiXCR, one entry per CDR3 protein. The sample records roughly 190,000 distinct CDR3 sequences, approximately 11% being singletons. Sequenced material: CD8+ T cells sorted from PBMCs, taken 15 days after the yellow fever booster vaccination. The receptors were gathered from a man between 18 and 29 years old who received the YFV17D yellow fever vaccine.

This clonotype was seen repeatedly, ten times or more. The V gene is TRBV7-9, the J gene TRBJ1-5, with a possible D match to TRBD1 (5 bases). Trimming took off 1 base at V and 1 base at J, with 5 bases between the two ends. The germline V gene encodes CDR1 SEHNR and CDR2 FQNEAQ (reference sequence). The CDR3 contains 14 residues. CDR3: CASSLGDSNQPQHF. The CDR3 coding sequence is TGTGCCAGCAGCTTAGGGGACAGCAATCAGCCCCAGCATTTT.

The rearrangement uses TRBV2 and TRBJ2-7; 12 nucleotides align to TRBD2. CDR1 and CDR2 (germline): SNHLY, FYNNEI. Unmatched junction bases numbered 9, after V lost 4 bases and J lost 8 bases. This CDR3 spans 15 amino acids. The CDR3 reads CASSALLAGGSKQYV. CDR3 nucleotide sequence: TGTGCCAGCAGTGCTTTACTAGCGGGGGGTAGTAAGCAGTACGTC.

This chain links TRBV7-8 with TRBJ1-1; the D is unclear. The CDR3 loop spans 12 amino acids. V was pared by 1 base and J by 4 bases, with 4 bases between. Germline V gene data show CDR1 as SGHVS and CDR2 as FQNEAQ. CDR3 DNA: TGTGCCAGCAGCTTAGAGTTCACTGAAGCTTTCTTT. This sequence encodes CASSLEFTEAFF.

CDR3 sequence (DNA): TGCAGTGCTAGAGACAGGACTACCTACGAGCAGTACTTC. Translation: CSARDRTTYEQYF. The V gene is TRBV20-1, the J gene TRBJ2-7; D is possibly TRBD2 (6 bases). The CDR3 runs 13 residues. V shed 0 bases and J shed 2 bases, with 8 bases lying between them. Germline CDR1 reads DFQATT; CDR2 reads SNEGSKA (reference sequence).

This clonotype was counted only a few times. The chain recombines TRBV10-3 with TRBJ2-6, with D unresolved. The CDR3 length is 13 residues. CDR1 ENHRY and CDR2 SYGVKD come from the germline V gene. Trimming removed 10 bases from V and 0 bases from J, with 7 bases in between. The CDR3, as DNA: TGTGCCACTTCGGGCTCTGGGGCCAACGTCCTGACTTTC. Protein product: CATSGSGANVLTF.

The chain links TRBV9 to TRBJ1-1; no clear D gene. Looked up from germline, CDR1 is SGDLS and CDR2 is YYNGEE. There are 17 residues in the CDR3. V lost 3 bases to trimming and J lost 1 base, with 19 bases between them. CDR3 amino acids: CASSAPIGDVGNTEAFF. The CDR3 region has the DNA TGTGCCAGCAGCGCCCCGATTGGGGATGTCGGGAACACTGAAGCTTTCTTT.

The rearrangement links TRBV14 to TRBJ2-3, with D hard to call. Per the germline V gene, CDR1 is SGHDN and CDR2 is FVKESK. This CDR3 is built from 14 residues. Trimming removed 0 bases from V and 0 bases from J, with 4 bases in between. CDR3 DNA sequence: TGTGCCAGCAGCCAAGAAGCTAGCACAGATACGCAGTATTTT. Protein product: CASSQEASTDTQYF.

The rearrangement joins TRBV4-3 to TRBJ2-1; the D is unclear. V lost 0 bases to trimming and J lost 3 bases, with 6 bases between them. Germline lookup yields CDR1 LGHNA and CDR2 YSLEER. The CDR3 covers 14 residues. CDR3 sequence reads: CASSQDRSYNEQFF. Written as DNA, the CDR3 is TGCGCCAGCAGCCAAGACCGTAGCTACAATGAGCAGTTCTTC.

V gene TRBV9 combines with J gene TRBJ2-2; the D gene is possibly TRBD1 (5 bases). Germline lookup yields CDR1 SGDLS and CDR2 YYNGEE. The V end lost 4 bases, the J end lost 4 bases, and 17 bases lay between the germline ends. This CDR3 region has 16 residues. DNA of the CDR3: TGTGCCAGCAGCTTCCGACGGACACTGTCCACCGGGGAGCTGTTTTTT. Protein product: CASSFRRTLSTGELFF.